This TCR beta chain was profiled in a study of cytomegalovirus exposure and HLA in healthy donors. Points from the study as a whole: Most CMV-associated TCR beta chains appeared HLA-restricted in a later analysis. The authors excluded some V segments, including TRBV6-2 and TRBV6-3, as indistinguishable.

This clone was counted a single time. Its cognate antigen is unknown. Both 60 Vbeta primers and 13 Jbeta primers went into the PCR. The data were produced by immunoSEQ multiplex PCR, yet TCRdb's version contains in-frame clones alone and is incomplete. The sample holds around 110,000 clones, over 70% seen once. The V and J ends lost 4 bases and 0 bases, in that order; junction bases with no gene match: 8. CDR3 length equals 19 residues. Per germline, CDR1 SGHRS and CDR2 YFSETQ. The V call is TRBV5-1, the J call TRBJ2-1; TRBD2 matches 15 bases. Sequencing was carried out using PBMCs. This receptor was identified in a woman aged 18-30 years in good health and CMV-seronegative. The CDR3, as DNA: TGCGCCAGCAGCCCGGCCGGGACTAGCGGGGGGAGCTCCTACAATGAGCAGTTCTTC. It translates to CASSPAGTSGGSSYNEQFF.